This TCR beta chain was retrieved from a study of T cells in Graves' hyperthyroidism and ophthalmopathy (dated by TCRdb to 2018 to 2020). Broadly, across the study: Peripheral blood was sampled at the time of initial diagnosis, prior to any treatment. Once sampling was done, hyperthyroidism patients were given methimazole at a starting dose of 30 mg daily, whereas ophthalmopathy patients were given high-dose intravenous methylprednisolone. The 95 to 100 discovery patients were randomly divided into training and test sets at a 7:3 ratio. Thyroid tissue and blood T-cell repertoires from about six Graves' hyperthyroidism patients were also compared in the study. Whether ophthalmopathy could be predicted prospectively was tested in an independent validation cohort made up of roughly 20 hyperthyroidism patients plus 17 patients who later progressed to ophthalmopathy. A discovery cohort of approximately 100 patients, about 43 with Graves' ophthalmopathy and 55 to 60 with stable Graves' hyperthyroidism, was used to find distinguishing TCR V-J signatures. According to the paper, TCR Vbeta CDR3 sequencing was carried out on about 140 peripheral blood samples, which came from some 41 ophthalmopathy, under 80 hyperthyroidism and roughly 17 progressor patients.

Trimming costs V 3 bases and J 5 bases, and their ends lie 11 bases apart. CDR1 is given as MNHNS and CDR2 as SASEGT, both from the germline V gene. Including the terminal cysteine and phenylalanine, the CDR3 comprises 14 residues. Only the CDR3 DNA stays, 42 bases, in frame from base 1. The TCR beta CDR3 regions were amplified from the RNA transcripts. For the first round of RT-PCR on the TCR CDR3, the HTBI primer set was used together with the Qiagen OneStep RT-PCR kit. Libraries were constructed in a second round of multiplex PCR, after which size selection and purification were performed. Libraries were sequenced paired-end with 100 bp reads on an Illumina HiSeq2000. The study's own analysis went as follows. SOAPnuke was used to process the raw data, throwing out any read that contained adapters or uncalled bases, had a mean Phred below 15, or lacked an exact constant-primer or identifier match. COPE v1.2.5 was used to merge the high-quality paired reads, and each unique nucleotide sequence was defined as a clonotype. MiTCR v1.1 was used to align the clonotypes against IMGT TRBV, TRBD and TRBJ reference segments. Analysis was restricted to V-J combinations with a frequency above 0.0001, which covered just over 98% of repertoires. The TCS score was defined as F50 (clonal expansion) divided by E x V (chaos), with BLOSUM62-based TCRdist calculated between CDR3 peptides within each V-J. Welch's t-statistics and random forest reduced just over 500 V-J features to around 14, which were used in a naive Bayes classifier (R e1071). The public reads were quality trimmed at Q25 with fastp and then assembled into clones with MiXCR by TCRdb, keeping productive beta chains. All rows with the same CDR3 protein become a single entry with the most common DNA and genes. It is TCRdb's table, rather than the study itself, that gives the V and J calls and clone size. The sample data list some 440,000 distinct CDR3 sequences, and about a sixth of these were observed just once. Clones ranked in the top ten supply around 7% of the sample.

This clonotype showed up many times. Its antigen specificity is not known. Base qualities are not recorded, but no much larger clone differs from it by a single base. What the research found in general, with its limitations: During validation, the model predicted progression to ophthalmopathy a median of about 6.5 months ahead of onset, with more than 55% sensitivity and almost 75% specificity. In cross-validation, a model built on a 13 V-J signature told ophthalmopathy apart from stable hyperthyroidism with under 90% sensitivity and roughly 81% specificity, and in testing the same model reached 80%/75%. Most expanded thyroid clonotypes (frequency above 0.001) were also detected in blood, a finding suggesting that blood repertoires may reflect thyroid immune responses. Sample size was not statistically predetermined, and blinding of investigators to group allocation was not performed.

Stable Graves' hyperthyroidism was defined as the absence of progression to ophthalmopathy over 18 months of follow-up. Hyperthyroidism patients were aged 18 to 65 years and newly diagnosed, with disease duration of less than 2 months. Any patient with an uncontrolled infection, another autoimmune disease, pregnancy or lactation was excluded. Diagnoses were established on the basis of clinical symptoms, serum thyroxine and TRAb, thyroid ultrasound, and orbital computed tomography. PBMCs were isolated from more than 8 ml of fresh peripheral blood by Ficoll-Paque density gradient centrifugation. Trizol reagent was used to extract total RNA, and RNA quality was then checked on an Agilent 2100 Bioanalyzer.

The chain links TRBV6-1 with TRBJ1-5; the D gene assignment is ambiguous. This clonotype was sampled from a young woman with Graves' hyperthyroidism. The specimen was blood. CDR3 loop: CASSERRVDQPQHF. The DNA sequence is TGTGCCAGCAGTGAGAGAAGGGTGGATCAGCCCCAGCATTTT.